The source of this T cell receptor beta chain is a study of beta chain features in type 1 diabetes. Findings and caveats of the study: Shortening of TCRB CDR3s, moderate but significant, appeared in all four CD4+ subsets of Type 1 diabetes patients.

Isolated RNA was reverse transcribed in full, so expressed TCRB transcripts were sequenced. Libraries were prepared by immunoSEQ multiplex PCR; TCRdb keeps only in-frame clonotypes and omits some of them. Seen here are 250,000 to 300,000 clones, approximately 25% observed once, and the top ten hold approximately 0.011%. Comments on this clone: The antigen is not known.

The sample was naive CD4+ T cells from blood. This clonotype was sampled from a woman younger than 45 with type 1 diabetes.

The CDR3 loop is CAWSVKVGLADYTGELFF. DNA of the CDR3: TGTGCCTGGAGTGTAAAAGTAGGACTAGCGGACTACACCGGGGAGCTGTTTTTT. The chain couples TRBV30 to TRBJ2-2; TRBD2 aligns across 10 bases. The trim removed 0 bases at V and 3 bases at J, leaving 10 bases unmatched. The CDR3 is 18 residues long. Germline assignment: CDR1 GTSNPN and CDR2 SVGIG (reference sequence).